These T cell receptor beta chains were read from a single sample in a study of Ad26.COV2.S vaccination and SARS-CoV-2 variants. Here immunoSEQ multiplex PCR was the method, and the copy in TCRdb shows in-frame clones only, minus some. The table includes about 380,000 clones, approximately 83% detected once. The material sequenced was peripheral blood, taken in a trial of Ad26.COV2.S vaccine versus placebo. The origin of the receptors is a person between 18 and 59 years old who received the Ad26.COV2.S COVID-19 vaccine or a placebo. Both conserved end residues are part of each CDR3. Fields, in order: J gene, V gene, D gene, CDR3 protein. A D gene is named only where the DNA matches it firmly.

J gene: TRBJ1-1; V gene: TRBV30; D gene: TRBD1; CDR3 protein: CAWRRTGGTEAFF
J gene: TRBJ2-1; V gene: TRBV15; D gene: .; CDR3 protein: CATSSWDLQRVMQFF
J gene: TRBJ1-5; V gene: TRBV28; D gene: .; CDR3 protein: CASIRGVWDSNQPQHF
J gene: TRBJ2-1; V gene: TRBV6-2/TRBV6-3; D gene: .; CDR3 protein: CASSIITGRGYNEQFF
J gene: TRBJ2-5; V gene: TRBV2; D gene: .; CDR3 protein: CASSRGAGETQYF
J gene: TRBJ1-2; V gene: TRBV5-3; D gene: TRBD1; CDR3 protein: CARSLSPTGNNYGYTF
J gene: TRBJ1-5; V gene: TRBV30; D gene: .; CDR3 protein: CAWSLQPGKPQHF
J gene: TRBJ1-1; V gene: TRBV3-1/TRBV3-2; D gene: .; CDR3 protein: CASSQLLGNTEAFF
J gene: TRBJ1-1; V gene: TRBV18; D gene: .; CDR3 protein: CASSPPQRNTEAFF
J gene: TRBJ2-7; V gene: TRBV20-1; D gene: TRBD2; CDR3 protein: CSAGGSGIPYEQYF
J gene: TRBJ1-2; V gene: TRBV27; D gene: .; CDR3 protein: CASSSGARGAYGYTF
J gene: TRBJ1-4; V gene: TRBV12-5; D gene: .; CDR3 protein: CASADLGTGNEKLFF
J gene: TRBJ2-7; V gene: TRBV19; D gene: .; CDR3 protein: CPRRGQYF
J gene: TRBJ2-3; V gene: TRBV3-1/TRBV3-2; D gene: TRBD2; CDR3 protein: CASRRKAGGRDTQYF
J gene: TRBJ2-7; V gene: TRBV10-3; D gene: TRBD1; CDR3 protein: CAINQGQGFGEQYF
J gene: TRBJ1-6; V gene: TRBV4-3; D gene: TRBD1; CDR3 protein: CASSRQGANSPLHF
J gene: TRBJ2-7; V gene: TRBV15; D gene: .; CDR3 protein: CATSVEGYYEQYF
J gene: TRBJ1-1; V gene: TRBV2; D gene: .; CDR3 protein: CASSSQTGLNTEAFF
J gene: TRBJ1-1; V gene: TRBV7-3; D gene: .; CDR3 protein: CASSLTPENTEAFF
J gene: TRBJ1-2; V gene: TRBV30; D gene: .; CDR3 protein: CAWSVGTYGYTF
J gene: TRBJ2-1; V gene: TRBV15; D gene: .; CDR3 protein: CATSRTPLAVSSYNEQFF
J gene: TRBJ1-4; V gene: TRBV6-2/TRBV6-3; D gene: .; CDR3 protein: CASSYFGVGKLFF
J gene: TRBJ2-1; V gene: TRBV24-1; D gene: TRBD1; CDR3 protein: CATSETGTGSYNEQFF
J gene: TRBJ2-7; V gene: TRBV6-5; D gene: .; CDR3 protein: CASSPGRTSYEQYF
J gene: TRBJ1-1; V gene: TRBV11-1; D gene: TRBD1; CDR3 protein: CASSLVDRGTAEAFF
J gene: TRBJ2-1; V gene: TRBV14; D gene: TRBD2; CDR3 protein: CASSPLGTSGGSGSYNEQFF
J gene: TRBJ1-2; V gene: TRBV5-4; D gene: .; CDR3 protein: CASYDRGYTF
J gene: TRBJ2-6; V gene: TRBV7-6; D gene: .; CDR3 protein: CASSLTGLGANVLTF
J gene: TRBJ2-3; V gene: TRBV7-2; D gene: .; CDR3 protein: CASSLALTDTQYF
J gene: TRBJ2-1; V gene: TRBV18; D gene: .; CDR3 protein: CASSPRQNNEQFF
J gene: TRBJ2-5; V gene: TRBV18; D gene: .; CDR3 protein: CASSPPGRGQETQYF
J gene: TRBJ2-3; V gene: TRBV27; D gene: TRBD2; CDR3 protein: CASSGLAARDTQYF
J gene: TRBJ1-4; V gene: TRBV18; D gene: .; CDR3 protein: CASSPSYRNEKLFF
J gene: TRBJ2-3; V gene: TRBV9; D gene: .; CDR3 protein: CASSRQNTDTQYF
J gene: TRBJ2-3; V gene: TRBV6-1; D gene: TRBD1; CDR3 protein: CASSKGQDTDTQYF
J gene: TRBJ2-2; V gene: TRBV13; D gene: .; CDR3 protein: CASSLDFRITGELFF
J gene: TRBJ1-5; V gene: TRBV15; D gene: .; CDR3 protein: CATSRGRVNQPQHF
J gene: TRBJ1-2; V gene: TRBV19; D gene: TRBD1; CDR3 protein: CASSTSTGRNGYTF
J gene: TRBJ2-1; V gene: TRBV4-1; D gene: .; CDR3 protein: CASSPYSGARSYNEQFF
J gene: TRBJ2-7; V gene: TRBV7-9; D gene: TRBD1; CDR3 protein: CASSLEGRTGSSYEQYF
J gene: TRBJ2-1; V gene: TRBV7-3; D gene: .; CDR3 protein: CASSASAGGSYNEQFF
J gene: TRBJ2-7; V gene: TRBV9; D gene: .; CDR3 protein: CASSRGQNYEQYF
J gene: TRBJ2-1; V gene: TRBV7-9; D gene: .; CDR3 protein: CASSSDSYNEQFF
J gene: TRBJ2-7; V gene: TRBV7-9; D gene: .; CDR3 protein: CASSLGTNAYEQYF
J gene: TRBJ2-5; V gene: TRBV27; D gene: .; CDR3 protein: CASSSQGRETQYF
J gene: TRBJ2-5; V gene: TRBV7-9; D gene: .; CDR3 protein: CASSYIKETQYF
J gene: TRBJ2-3; V gene: TRBV27; D gene: TRBD2; CDR3 protein: CASQRDLSYTQYF
J gene: TRBJ2-1; V gene: TRBV11-2; D gene: TRBD2; CDR3 protein: CASSPRTSGRWRSYNEQFF
J gene: TRBJ2-3; V gene: TRBV5-1; D gene: .; CDR3 protein: CASSAALALSTDTQYF
J gene: TRBJ2-3; V gene: TRBV7-9; D gene: .; CDR3 protein: CASSLFTDTQYF
J gene: TRBJ2-7; V gene: TRBV11-2; D gene: .; CDR3 protein: CASSSNRGRQYF
J gene: TRBJ1-2; V gene: TRBV28; D gene: TRBD1; CDR3 protein: CASSLAGGAGYTF
J gene: TRBJ2-7; V gene: TRBV4-3; D gene: .; CDR3 protein: CASSLHSSYEQYF
J gene: TRBJ2-7; V gene: TRBV29-1; D gene: .; CDR3 protein: CSVSPGRELGEQYF
J gene: TRBJ1-2; V gene: TRBV5-6; D gene: .; CDR3 protein: CASSRYYGSFYGYTF
J gene: TRBJ2-7; V gene: TRBV19; D gene: .; CDR3 protein: CASSAGLHYEQYF
J gene: TRBJ2-1; V gene: TRBV27; D gene: TRBD2; CDR3 protein: CASSLLAGRSNEQFF